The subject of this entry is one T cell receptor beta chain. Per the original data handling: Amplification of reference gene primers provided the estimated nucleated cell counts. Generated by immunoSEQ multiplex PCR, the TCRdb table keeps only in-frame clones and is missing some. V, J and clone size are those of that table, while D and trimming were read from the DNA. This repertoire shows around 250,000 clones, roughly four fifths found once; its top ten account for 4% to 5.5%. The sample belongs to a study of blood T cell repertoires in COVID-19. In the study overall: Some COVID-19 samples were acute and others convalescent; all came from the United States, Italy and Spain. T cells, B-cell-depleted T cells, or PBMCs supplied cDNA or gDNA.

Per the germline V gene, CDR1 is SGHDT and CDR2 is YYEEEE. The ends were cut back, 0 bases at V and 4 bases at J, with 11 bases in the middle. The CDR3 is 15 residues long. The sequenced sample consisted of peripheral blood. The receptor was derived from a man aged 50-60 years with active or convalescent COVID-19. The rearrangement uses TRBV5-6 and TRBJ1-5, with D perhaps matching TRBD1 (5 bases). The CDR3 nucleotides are TGTGCCAGCAGCTTGGCGGGGGGACGAAATCAGCCCCAGCATTTT. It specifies CASSLAGGRNQPQHF. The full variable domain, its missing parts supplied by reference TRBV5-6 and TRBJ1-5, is DAGVTQSPTHLIKTRGQQVTLRCSPKSGHDTVSWYQQALGQGPQFIFQYYEEEERQRGNFPDRFSGHQFPNYSSELNVNALLLGDSALYLCASSLAGGRNQPQHFGDGTRLSIL.